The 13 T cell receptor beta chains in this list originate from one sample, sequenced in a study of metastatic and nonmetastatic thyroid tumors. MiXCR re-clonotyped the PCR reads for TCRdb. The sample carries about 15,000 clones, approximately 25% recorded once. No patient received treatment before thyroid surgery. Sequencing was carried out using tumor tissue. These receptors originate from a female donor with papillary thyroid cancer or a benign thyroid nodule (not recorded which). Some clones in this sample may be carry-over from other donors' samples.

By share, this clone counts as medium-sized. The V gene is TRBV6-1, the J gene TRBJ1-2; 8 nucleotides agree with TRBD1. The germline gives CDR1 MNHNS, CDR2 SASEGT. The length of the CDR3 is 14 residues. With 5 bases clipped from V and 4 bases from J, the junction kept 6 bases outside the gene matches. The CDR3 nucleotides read TGTGCCAGCAGTTCCCGGACAGGGATCTATGGCTACACCTTC. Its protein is CASSSRTGIYGYTF.

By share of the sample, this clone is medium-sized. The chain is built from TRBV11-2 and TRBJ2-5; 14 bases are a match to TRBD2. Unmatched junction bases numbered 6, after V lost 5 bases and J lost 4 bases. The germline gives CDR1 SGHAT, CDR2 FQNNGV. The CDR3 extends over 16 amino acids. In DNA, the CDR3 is TGTGCCAGCAGCGACACAGGACTAGCGGGAGGAGAGACCCAGTACTTC. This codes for CASSDTGLAGGETQYF. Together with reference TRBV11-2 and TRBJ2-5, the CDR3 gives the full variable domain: EAGVAQSPRYKIIEKRQSVAFWCNPISGHATLYWYQQILGQGPKLLIQFQNNGVVDDSQLPKDRFSAERLKGVDSTLKIQPAKLEDSAVYLCASSDTGLAGGETQYFGPGTRLLVL.

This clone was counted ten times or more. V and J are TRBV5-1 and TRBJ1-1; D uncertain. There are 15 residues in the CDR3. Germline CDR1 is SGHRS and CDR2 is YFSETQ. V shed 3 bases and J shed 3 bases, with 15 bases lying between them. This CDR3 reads CASSWSLGFDTEAFF. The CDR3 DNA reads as TGCGCCAGCAGCTGGTCATTAGGGTTCGACACTGAAGCTTTCTTT.

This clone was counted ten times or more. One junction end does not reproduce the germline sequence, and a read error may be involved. CDR3 nucleotides: TGTGCCAGCAGCGTAGCGGCAGGGGGGCAAGGGACCCAGTACTTC. Amino acids: CASSVAAGGQGTQYF. This chain joins TRBV9 and TRBJ2-5, with a tentative D call TRBD1 (7 bases). This CDR3 is 15 amino acids long. Germline CDR1 reads SGDLS; CDR2 reads YYNGEE.

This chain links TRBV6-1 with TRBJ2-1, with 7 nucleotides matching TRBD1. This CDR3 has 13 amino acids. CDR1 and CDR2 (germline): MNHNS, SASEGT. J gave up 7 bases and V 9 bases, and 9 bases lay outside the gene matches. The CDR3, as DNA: TGTGCCAGTCTCCGGGACAGCATGAATGAGCAGTTCTTC. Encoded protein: CASLRDSMNEQFF.

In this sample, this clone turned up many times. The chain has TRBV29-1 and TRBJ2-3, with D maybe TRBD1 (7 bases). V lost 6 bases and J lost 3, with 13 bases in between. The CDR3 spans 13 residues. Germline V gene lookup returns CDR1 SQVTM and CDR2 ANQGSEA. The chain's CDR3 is CSVAQGGTDTQYF. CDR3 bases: TGCAGCGTGGCCCAGGGGGGAACAGATACGCAGTATTTT.

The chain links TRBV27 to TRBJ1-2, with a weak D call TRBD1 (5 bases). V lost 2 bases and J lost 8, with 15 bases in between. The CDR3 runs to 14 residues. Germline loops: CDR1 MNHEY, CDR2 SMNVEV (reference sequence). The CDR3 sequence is CASSLSGGERGYTF. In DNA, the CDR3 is TGTGCCAGCAGTTTAAGTGGGGGAGAAAGGGGCTACACCTTC.

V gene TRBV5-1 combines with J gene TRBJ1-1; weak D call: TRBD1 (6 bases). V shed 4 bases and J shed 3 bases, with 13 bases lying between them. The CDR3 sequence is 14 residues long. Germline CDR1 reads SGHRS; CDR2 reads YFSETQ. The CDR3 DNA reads TGCGCCAGCAGCGGGCACAGGGCGGACACTGAAGCTTTCTTT. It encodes CASSGHRADTEAFF.

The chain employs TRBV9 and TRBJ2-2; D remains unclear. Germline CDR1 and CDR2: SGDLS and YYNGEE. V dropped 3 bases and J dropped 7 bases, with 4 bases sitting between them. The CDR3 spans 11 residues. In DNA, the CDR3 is TGTGCCAGCAGCGGGTTCGGGGAGCTGTTTTTT. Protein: CASSGFGELFF.

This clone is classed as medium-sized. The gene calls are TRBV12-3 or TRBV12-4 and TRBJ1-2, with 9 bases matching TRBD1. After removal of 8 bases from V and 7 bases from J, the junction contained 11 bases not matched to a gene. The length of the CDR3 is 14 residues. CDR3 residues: CASWYGVGQGGYTF. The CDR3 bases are TGTGCCAGCTGGTACGGAGTGGGACAGGGTGGCTACACCTTC.

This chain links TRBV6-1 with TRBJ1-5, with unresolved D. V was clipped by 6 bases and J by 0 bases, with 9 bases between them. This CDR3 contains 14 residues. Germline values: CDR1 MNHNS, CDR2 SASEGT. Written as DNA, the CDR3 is TGTGCCAGCAGGCGGGAAAATAGCAATCAGCCCCAGCATTTT. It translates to CASRRENSNQPQHF.

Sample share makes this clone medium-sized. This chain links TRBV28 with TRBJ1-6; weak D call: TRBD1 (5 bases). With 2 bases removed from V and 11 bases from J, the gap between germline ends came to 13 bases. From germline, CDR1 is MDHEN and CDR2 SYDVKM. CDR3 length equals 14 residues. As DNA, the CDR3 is TGTGCCAGCAGTTTAGGGGGACTGAGTGCACCCCTCCACTTT. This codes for CASSLGGLSAPLHF. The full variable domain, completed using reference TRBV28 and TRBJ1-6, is DVKVTQSSRYLVKRTGEKVFLECVQDMDHENMFWYRQDPGLGLRLIYFSYDVKMKEKGDIPEGYSVSREKKERFSLILESASTNQTSMYLCASSLGGLSAPLHFGNGTRLTVT.

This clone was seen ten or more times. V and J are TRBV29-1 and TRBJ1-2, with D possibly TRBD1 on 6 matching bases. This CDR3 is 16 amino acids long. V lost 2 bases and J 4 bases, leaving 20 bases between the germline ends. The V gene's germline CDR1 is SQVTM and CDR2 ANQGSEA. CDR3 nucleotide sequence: TGCAGCGTTGAAACAACCCCCGGTGGACAGAGCTATGGCTACACCTTC. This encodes CSVETTPGGQSYGYTF.